This T cell receptor (beta chain) is from a study of CD8+CD57+ T cells in acquired aplastic anemia. Study summary: DNA recovered from sorted CD4+ and CD8+ cells had a mean of approximately 3.5 ug. Healthy donors averaged roughly 11 million reads for CD4+ cells. Study-level points and caveats: About 28 sequences, all CD8+ CDR3, were shared between patients and controls. Patients were compared with controls for CD8+ Simpson's diversity, and no significant difference emerged.

Profiling that covered TCR beta VDJ and CDR3 relied on genomic DNA as its template. Using its own MiXCR run on the reads, TCRdb lists one record per CDR3 protein. The sample has 400,000 to 500,000 distinct CDR3 sequences, about 70% seen once. This clonotype has a single count. Its antigen is unknown. It is unclear where the CDR3 begins or ends on the DNA, so no DNA is shown, and the CDR3 is as TCRdb lists it. The origin of this receptor is a human donor in good health, serving as a control. Source material: sorted CD4+, CD8+, or CD8+CD57+ T cells (not recorded which) from PBMCs.

The CDR3 loop reads CASSFIGYEQYFGF. The chain combines TRBV7-9 with TRBJ2-7. A total of 14 residues make up the CDR3, ends included. Germline V gene data show CDR1 as SEHNR and CDR2 as FQNEAQ (reference sequence).